What follows describes a single T cell receptor beta chain. This sample was included in a study of blood T cell repertoires in COVID-19. Background on the study: Acute-phase and convalescent COVID-19 samples originated in the United States, Italy and Spain.

Enrolment of Seattle patients took place during active infection, and they were followed longitudinally. Trimming shortened V by 0 bases and J by 5 bases, and 12 bases separated the two germline ends. The CDR3 has 14 residues. Germline CDR1 and CDR2: SGHNT and YYREEE (reference sequence). Assay: immunoSEQ multiplex PCR; the TCRdb copy retains only in-frame clones and omits some. The sample has 250,000 to 350,000 clones; more than 65% are singletons. The sequencing input was peripheral blood. This clonotype originated in a person aged 70 to 85 with COVID-19, enrolled during active disease. The V and J genes are TRBV5-4 and TRBJ2-7, with D tentatively TRBD2 (6 bases). DNA for the CDR3: TGTGCCAGCAGCTTGGCACAGTGGGAGGACGAGCAGTACTTC. Translated, it gives CASSLAQWEDEQYF.